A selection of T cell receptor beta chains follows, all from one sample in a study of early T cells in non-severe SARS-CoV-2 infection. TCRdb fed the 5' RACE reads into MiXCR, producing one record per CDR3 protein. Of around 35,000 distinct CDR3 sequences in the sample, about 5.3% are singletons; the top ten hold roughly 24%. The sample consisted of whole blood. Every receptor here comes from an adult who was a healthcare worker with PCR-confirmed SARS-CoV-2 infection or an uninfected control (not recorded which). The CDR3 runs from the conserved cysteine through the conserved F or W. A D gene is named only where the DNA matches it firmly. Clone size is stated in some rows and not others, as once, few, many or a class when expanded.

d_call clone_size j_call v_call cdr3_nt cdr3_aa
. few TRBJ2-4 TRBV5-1 TGCGCCAGCAGCTTGGTAGGGTCCAACATTCAGTACTTC CASSLVGSNIQYF
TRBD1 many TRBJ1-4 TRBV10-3 TGTGCCATCAGTTTGACAGGGGGCGGCGGTGAAAAACTGTTTTTT CAISLTGGGGEKLFF
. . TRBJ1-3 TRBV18 TGTGCCAGCTCAACCAGTTGGAACCCGACTGGAAACACCATATATTTT CASSTSWNPTGNTIYF
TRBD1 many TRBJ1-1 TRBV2 TGTGCCAGCAGTTGGCCACTACAGGGGCTGAATACTGAAGCTTTCTTT CASSWPLQGLNTEAFF
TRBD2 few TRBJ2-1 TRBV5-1 TGCGCCAGCAGCTTGGGCCCAGCGGGGGGGCCGCGGGAGCAGTTCTTC CASSLGPAGGPREQFF
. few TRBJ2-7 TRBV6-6 TGTGCCATCAACGACGGGTACGAGCAGTACTTC CAINDGYEQYF
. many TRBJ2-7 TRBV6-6 TGTGCCAGCAGCTCGGCCAACTGGCCCCCGGAGGACTTC CASSSANWPPEDF
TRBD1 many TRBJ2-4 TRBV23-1 TGCGCCAGCAGTCAATTATGCCCGACAGGGCCCAAAAACATTCAGTACTTC CASSQLCPTGPKNIQYF
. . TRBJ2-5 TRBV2 TGTGCCAGCAGTTTCCATGAGACCCAGTACTTC CASSFHETQYF
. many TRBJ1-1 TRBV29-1 TGCAGCGTTGAGCTACAGGTGAACACTGAAGCTTTCTTT CSVELQVNTEAFF
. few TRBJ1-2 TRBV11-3 TGTGCCAGCAGCCCCACGTCCGGGACACCCAACTATGGCTACACCTTC CASSPTSGTPNYGYTF
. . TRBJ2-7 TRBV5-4 TGTGCCAGCAGCTCGGGACGGACATCCTACGAGCAGTACTTC CASSSGRTSYEQYF
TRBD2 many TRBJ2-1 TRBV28 TGTGCCAGCAGCCCAGGGGAACTAGCGGCTCTCCCTGCCCTCTACAATGAGCAGTTCTTC CASSPGELAALPALYNEQFF
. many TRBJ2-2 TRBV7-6 TGTGCCAGCAGCTTAGGTGCGGGGTACACCGGGGAGCTGTTTTTT CASSLGAGYTGELFF
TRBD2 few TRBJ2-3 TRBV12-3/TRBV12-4 TGTGCCAGCAGTTTCTGGGGGGAGGGCCGCGATACGCAGTATTTT CASSFWGEGRDTQYF
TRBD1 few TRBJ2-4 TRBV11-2 TGTGCCAGCAGCAGCCGACAGGGGAACCTAGCCAAAAACATTCAGTACTTC CASSSRQGNLAKNIQYF
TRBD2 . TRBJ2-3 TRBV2 TGTGCCAGCAGTGAATGGGCTAGCGGGAGGAGCACAGATACGCAGTATTTT CASSEWASGRSTDTQYF
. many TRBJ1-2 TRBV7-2 TGTGCCAGCAGCCCCCCCAGGGGCGCCGTCTATGGCTACACCTTC CASSPPRGAVYGYTF
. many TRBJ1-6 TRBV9 TGTGCCAGCAGCGGAGAAGGGAATTCACCCCTCCACTTT CASSGEGNSPLHF
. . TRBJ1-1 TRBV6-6 TGTGCCAGCAGGGGAGGGGTTGAAGCTTTCTTT CASRGGVEAFF
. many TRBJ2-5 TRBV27 TGTGCCAGCAGTTTATGGGGCCAAGAGACCCAGTACTTC CASSLWGQETQYF
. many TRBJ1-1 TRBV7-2 TGTGCCAGCAGCTGGTACTCCTCCAACACTGAAGCTTTCTTT CASSWYSSNTEAFF
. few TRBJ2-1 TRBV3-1 TGTGCCAGCAGCCAGGGTCAAGGAAATGAGCAGTTCTTC CASSQGQGNEQFF
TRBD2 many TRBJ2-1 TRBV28 TGTGCCAGCAGTTTAGGGGCTAGCGGGAGGGATGAGCAGTTCTTC CASSLGASGRDEQFF
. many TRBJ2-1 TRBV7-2 TGTGCCAGCAGCTTAGGTGCCGGGGGTGGGTACAATGAGCAGTTCTTC CASSLGAGGGYNEQFF